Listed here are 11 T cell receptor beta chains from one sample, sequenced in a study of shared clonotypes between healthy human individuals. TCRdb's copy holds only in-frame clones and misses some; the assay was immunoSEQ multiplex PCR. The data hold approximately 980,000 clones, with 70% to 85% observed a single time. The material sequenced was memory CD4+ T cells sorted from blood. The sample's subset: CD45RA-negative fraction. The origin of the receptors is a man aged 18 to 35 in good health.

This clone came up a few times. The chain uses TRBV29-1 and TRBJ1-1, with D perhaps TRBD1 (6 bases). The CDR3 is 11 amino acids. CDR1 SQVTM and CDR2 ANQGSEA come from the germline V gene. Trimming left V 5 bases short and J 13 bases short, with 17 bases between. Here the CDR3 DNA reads TGCAGCGTTTTACAGGGAATGGTTGATTTCTTT. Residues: CSVLQGMVDFF. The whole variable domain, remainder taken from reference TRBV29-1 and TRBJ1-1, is SAVISQKPSRDICQRGTSLTIQCQVDSQVTMMFWYRQQPGQSLTLIATANQGSEATYESGFVIDKFPISRPNLTFSTLTVSNMSPEDSSIYLCSVLQGMVDFFGQGTRLTVV.

The CDR3 DNA reads as TGCGCCAGCAGCTTGGGTTCGAAGGACGAGCAGTACTTC. It is translated as CASSLGSKDEQYF. The chain employs TRBV5-1 and TRBJ2-7; D uncertain. The V and J ends lost 0 bases and 5 bases respectively, with 9 bases between them. The V gene's germline CDR1 is SGHRS and CDR2 YFSETQ. The CDR3 loop spans 13 amino acids.

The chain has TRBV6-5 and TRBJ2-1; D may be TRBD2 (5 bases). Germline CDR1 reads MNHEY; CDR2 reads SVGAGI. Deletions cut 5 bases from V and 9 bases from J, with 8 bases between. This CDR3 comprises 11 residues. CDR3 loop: CASSAAGEQFF. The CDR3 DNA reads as TGTGCCAGCAGTGCTGCGGGTGAGCAGTTCTTC.

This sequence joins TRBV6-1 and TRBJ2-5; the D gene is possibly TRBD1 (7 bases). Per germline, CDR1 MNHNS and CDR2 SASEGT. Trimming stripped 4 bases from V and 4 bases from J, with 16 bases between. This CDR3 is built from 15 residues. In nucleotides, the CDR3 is TGTGCCAGCAGTGTAACCCAGGGGGAGGCAGAGACCCAGTACTTC. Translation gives CASSVTQGEAETQYF.

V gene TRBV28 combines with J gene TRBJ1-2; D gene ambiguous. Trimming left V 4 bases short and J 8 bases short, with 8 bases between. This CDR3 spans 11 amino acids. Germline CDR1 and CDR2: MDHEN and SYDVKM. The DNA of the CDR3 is TGTGCCAGCAGTTCTCGACAAGGCTACACCTTC. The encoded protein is CASSSRQGYTF.

The CDR3 region has the DNA TGTGCCAGCAGCTTGGGTGGCAGGGGTAACACTGAAGCTTTCTTT. Residues: CASSLGGRGNTEAFF. This sequence joins TRBV5-5 and TRBJ1-1, with D possibly TRBD1 on 6 matching bases. Germline CDR1 and CDR2: SGHKS and YYEKEE (reference sequence). This CDR3 spans 15 amino acids. Trimming pared 0 bases from V and 2 bases from J, leaving 11 bases between.

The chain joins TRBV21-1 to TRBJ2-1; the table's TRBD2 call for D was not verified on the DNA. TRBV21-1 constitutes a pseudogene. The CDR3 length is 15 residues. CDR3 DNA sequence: TGTGCCAGCAGGGTGCGGGGGGCCTTTCGGAATGAGCAGTTCTTC. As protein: CASRVRGAFRNEQFF.

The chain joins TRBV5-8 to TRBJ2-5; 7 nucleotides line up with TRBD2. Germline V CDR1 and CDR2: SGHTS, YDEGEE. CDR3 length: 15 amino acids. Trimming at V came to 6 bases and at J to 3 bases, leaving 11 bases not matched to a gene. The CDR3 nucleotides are TGTGCCAGCACCTCCGGGCCTAGCGGAAAAGAGACCCAGTACTTC. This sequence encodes CASTSGPSGKETQYF.

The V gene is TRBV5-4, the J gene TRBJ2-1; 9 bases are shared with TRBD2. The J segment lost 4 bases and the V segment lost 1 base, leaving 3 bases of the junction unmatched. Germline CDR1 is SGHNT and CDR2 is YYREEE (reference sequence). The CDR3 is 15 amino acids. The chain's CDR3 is CASSLTTSGYNEQFF. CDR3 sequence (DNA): TGTGCCAGCAGCTTGACGACTAGCGGATACAATGAGCAGTTCTTC.

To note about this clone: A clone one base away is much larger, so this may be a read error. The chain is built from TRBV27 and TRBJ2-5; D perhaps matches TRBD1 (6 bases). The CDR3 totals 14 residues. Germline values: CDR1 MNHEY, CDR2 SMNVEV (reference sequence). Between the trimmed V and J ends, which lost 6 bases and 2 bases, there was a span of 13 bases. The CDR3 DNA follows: TGTGCCAGCAGCTTAAACAGGGCGCAAGAGACCCAGTACTTC. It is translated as CASSLNRAQETQYF.

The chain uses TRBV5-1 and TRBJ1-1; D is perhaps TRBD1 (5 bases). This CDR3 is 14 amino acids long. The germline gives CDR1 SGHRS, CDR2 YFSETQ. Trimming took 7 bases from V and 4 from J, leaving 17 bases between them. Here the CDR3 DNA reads TGCGCCAGCTTCAGGGAGGGAGGCGCCACTGAAGCTTTCTTT. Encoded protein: CASFREGGATEAFF.